The clone carrying this T cell receptor (beta chain) was recorded a few times. This record comes from a study of cytomegalovirus exposure and HLA in healthy donors. V lost 2 bases to trimming and J lost 3 bases; unmatched junction nucleotides: 0. The CDR3 runs to 13 residues. Germline-derived CDR1 and CDR2 are SGHNT and YENEEA. It was with 60 Vbeta and 13 Jbeta primers that the PCR ran. Repertoires were generated with immunoSEQ multiplex PCR, while TCRdb's copy carries only in-frame clones and drops some. The repertoire holds more than 100,000 clones, with approximately 10% as singletons. Those who donated were healthy bone marrow donors.

The specimen was PBMCs. The receptor comes from a woman in her 40s in good health and CMV-seropositive. This rearrangement joins TRBV11-3 to TRBJ1-1, with 7 bases lining up with TRBD1. The CDR3: CASSLQGDTEAFF. The DNA of the CDR3 is TGTGCCAGCAGCTTACAGGGGGACACTGAAGCTTTCTTT. Filled out from reference TRBV11-3 and TRBJ1-1, the complete variable domain reads EAGVVQSPRYKIIEKKQPVAFWCNPISGHNTLYWYLQNLGQGPELLIRYENEEAVDDSQLPKDRFSAERLKGVDSTLKIQPAELGDSAVYLCASSLQGDTEAFFGQGTRLTVV.